This TCR beta chain came from a study of T cell responses to AZD1222 COVID-19 vaccine. This CDR3 has 12 amino acids. Trimming left V 5 bases short and J 10 bases short, with 12 bases between. Germline lookup yields CDR1 GTSNPN and CDR2 SVGIG (reference sequence). Study-level points and caveats: Nearly half of spike-specific TCRs reportedly go after variant regions that carry no mutations. Among those given AZD1222, only six or seven were seropositive at baseline. Spike-specific TCR depth and breadth grew after two AZD1222 doses.

Produced via immunoSEQ multiplex PCR; TCRdb's table is partial and in-frame only. Of 50,000 to 70,000 clones listed, approximately 86% are singletons. Recipients boosted at about 4 weeks or about 12 weeks are pooled. Comments on this clone: Its antigen is not known.

The rearrangement joins TRBV30 to TRBJ1-6, with D unclear. This clonotype was sampled from an adult who received the AZD1222 COVID-19 vaccine. Material: peripheral blood, obtained 28 days after the second AZD1222 dose. The DNA for the CDR3 is TGTGCCTGGGGTATTTTGGGGTCACCCCTCCACTTT. It translates to CAWGILGSPLHF.